This entry concerns a single T cell receptor beta chain. This record comes from a study of control samples from healthy donors and cancer patients. CDR1 is MNHEY and CDR2 is SMNVEV in the germline V gene (reference sequence). Deletions cut 2 bases from V and 4 bases from J, with 17 bases between. The CDR3 is 16 residues long. The method was immunoSEQ multiplex PCR; TCRdb's version includes in-frame clones alone and lacks a portion of them. The data hold some 120,000 clones, with roughly 90% observed a single time. The sample consisted of blood. This receptor was taken from a man aged 50 or older in good health. The rearrangement uses TRBV27 and TRBJ2-5; a weak D match, TRBD1 (5 bases). The CDR3 spells CASSLSSRQYSETQYF. DNA of the CDR3: TGTGCCAGCAGTTTAAGTAGTCGACAGTATTCAGAGACCCAGTACTTC.